The rows below give T cell receptor beta chains drawn from one sample of a study of blood T cell repertoires in COVID-19. Using immunoSEQ multiplex PCR, the repertoire was profiled, and TCRdb retains in-frame clones only, with some absent. The sample holds about 360,000 clones, about 88% seen once. Sequenced sample: peripheral blood. These receptors all stem from a woman between 55 and 75 years old with COVID-19, enrolled during active disease. CDR3s include the opening cysteine and the closing phenylalanine or tryptophan. A D gene is named only where the DNA matches it firmly. Clone size is stated in some rows and not others, as once, few, many or a class when expanded.

J gene | V gene | D gene | clone size | CDR3 protein | CDR3 DNA
TRBJ1-1 | TRBV25-1 | NA | NA | CATAGGQNTEAFF | TGTGCCACCGCGGGCGGGCAGAACACTGAAGCTTTCTTT
TRBJ1-1 | TRBV7-6 | NA | NA | CASCVGGDLCTEAFF | TGTGCCAGCTGTGTTGGGGGGGACCTATGCACTGAAGCTTTCTTT
TRBJ2-1 | TRBV7-8 | TRBD2 | NA | CASSSRAGAYNEQFF | TGTGCCAGCAGCTCGCGTGCGGGGGCCTACAATGAGCAGTTCTTC
TRBJ2-7 | TRBV10-1 | NA | NA | CASQGTYEQYF | TGCGCCAGCCAGGGTACCTACGAGCAGTACTTC
TRBJ1-1 | TRBV5-5 | TRBD1 | NA | CASSYFAGTANTEAFF | TGTGCCAGCAGCTACTTCGCCGGGACAGCGAACACTGAAGCTTTCTTT
TRBJ1-6 | TRBV6-5 | TRBD1 | many | CASGLATGGDSPLHF | TGTGCCAGCGGTTTGGCGACAGGGGGAGATTCACCCCTCCACTTT
TRBJ2-7 | TRBV5-1 | NA | NA | CASSLESGQSYEQYF | TGCGCCAGCAGCTTGGAGTCCGGTCAATCCTACGAGCAGTACTTC
TRBJ1-2 | TRBV7-3 | NA | NA | CASSREGNYGYTF | TGTGCCAGCTCCCGGGAGGGTAACTATGGCTACACCTTC
TRBJ1-1 | TRBV4-2 | TRBD1 | NA | CASSPATGAGVEAFF | TGTGCCAGCAGCCCCGCGACAGGGGCCGGGGTTGAAGCTTTCTTT
TRBJ2-3 | TRBV5-1 | TRBD2 | NA | CASSLGTSGKSTDTQYF | TGCGCCAGCAGCTTGGGCACTAGCGGGAAGAGCACAGATACGCAGTATTTT
TRBJ1-1 | TRBV13 | TRBD1 | few | CASSLRTGGFMNTEAFF | TGTGCCAGCAGCTTACGGACAGGGGGTTTCATGAACACTGAAGCTTTCTTT
TRBJ2-7 | TRBV7-6 | NA | NA | CASSSSLWSSYEQYF | TGTGCCAGCAGCTCCTCCCTGTGGAGCTCCTACGAGCAGTACTTC
TRBJ2-7 | TRBV12-3/TRBV12-4 | NA | NA | CASSARGEQYF | TGTGCCAGCAGTGCGAGAGGTGAGCAGTACTTC
TRBJ1-1 | TRBV6-1 | TRBD1 | NA | CASSETGWTEAFF | TGTGCCAGCAGTGAGACAGGGTGGACTGAAGCTTTCTTT
TRBJ1-2 | TRBV19 | TRBD1 | NA | CASSLGGWRGYTF | TGTGCCAGTAGCCTAGGGGGCTGGAGAGGCTACACCTTC
TRBJ2-7 | TRBV6-2/TRBV6-3 | NA | NA | CASSRDFGYEQYF | TGTGCCAGCAGTCGGGACTTTGGCTACGAGCAGTACTTC
TRBJ2-5 | TRBV4-1 | TRBD1 | once | CASSPLRGRVETQYF | TGCGCCAGCAGCCCTCTCAGGGGGCGCGTAGAGACCCAGTACTTC
TRBJ1-1 | TRBV5-1 | TRBD1 | NA | CASSRDRQSTEAFF | TGCGCCAGCAGCCGGGACAGGCAGTCCACTGAAGCTTTCTTT
TRBJ2-6 | TRBV12-5 | NA | NA | CASGLVVAAGANVLTF | TGTGCTAGTGGTTTGGTAGTGGCGGCTGGGGCCAACGTCCTGACTTTC
TRBJ2-1 | TRBV5-4 | TRBD2 | NA | CASSHSGGPDNEQFF | TGTGCCAGCAGCCATAGCGGGGGCCCCGACAATGAGCAGTTCTTC
TRBJ1-1 | TRBV9 | NA | NA | CASSVAFPGPNTEAFF | TGTGCCAGCAGCGTAGCTTTCCCAGGCCCGAACACTGAAGCTTTCTTT
TRBJ1-5 | TRBV2 | TRBD1 | NA | CASSGTGNAPPHF | TGTGCCAGCAGTGGGACAGGGAACGCCCCCCCGCATTTT
TRBJ1-4 | TRBV5-1 | TRBD1 | NA | CASSGGQGNRKLFF | TGCGCCAGCAGCGGGGGACAGGGAAACAGAAAACTGTTTTTT
TRBJ1-2 | TRBV7-3 | NA | NA | CASSLTPGYGYGYTF | TGTGCCAGCAGCTTAACGCCAGGGTACGGCTATGGCTACACCTTC
TRBJ1-2 | TRBV4-1 | NA | NA | CASSQVTRGINYGYTF | TGCGCCAGCAGCCAAGTAACTCGGGGGATTAACTATGGCTACACCTTC
TRBJ2-1 | TRBV2 | NA | once | CASSHGPGDEQFF | TGTGCCAGCAGTCACGGACCCGGGGATGAGCAGTTCTTC
TRBJ1-6 | TRBV5-1 | NA | NA | CASSPGEGDRRSPLHF | TGCGCCAGCAGCCCGGGCGAGGGGGACCGTCGTTCACCCCTCCACTTT
TRBJ2-6 | TRBV18 | NA | NA | CASSPTQGLNSGANVLTF | TGTGCCAGCTCCCCTACCCAGGGATTAAACTCTGGGGCCAACGTCCTGACTTTC
TRBJ2-7 | TRBV7-9 | NA | once | CASSFYGEGEQYF | TGTGCCAGCAGCTTTTACGGGGAAGGCGAGCAGTACTTC
TRBJ1-4 | TRBV6-1 | NA | NA | CASSEVNGPNEKLFF | TGTGCCAGCAGTGAAGTAAATGGGCCTAATGAAAAACTGTTTTTT
TRBJ2-5 | TRBV10-1 | NA | NA | CASRARTPPLQETQYF | TGCGCCAGCAGGGCCCGGACTCCTCCGCTCCAAGAGACCCAGTACTTC
TRBJ2-2 | TRBV18 | TRBD2 | few | CASSRLAGVTGELFF | TGTGCCAGCTCGCGACTAGCGGGGGTCACCGGGGAGCTGTTTTTT
TRBJ2-7 | TRBV1 | NA | NA | CTSSQDDLTGILYEQYF | TGCACCAGCAGCCAAGACGATCTTACCGGGATCCTATACGAGCAGTACTTC
TRBJ1-2 | TRBV13 | NA | NA | CASSLGRTHGLYGYTF | TGTGCCAGCAGCTTAGGCCGGACACATGGCCTCTATGGCTACACCTTC
TRBJ2-1 | TRBV9 | NA | NA | CASSVELGAVDNEQFF | TGTGCCAGCAGCGTAGAACTGGGGGCGGTAGACAATGAGCAGTTCTTC
TRBJ2-7 | TRBV3-1/TRBV3-2 | NA | NA | CASSQRGYEQYF | TGTGCCAGCAGCCAAAGGGGCTACGAGCAGTACTTC
TRBJ1-6 | TRBV6-4 | NA | NA | CASSEVENSPLHF | TGTGCCAGCAGTGAAGTAGAAAATTCACCCCTCCACTTT
TRBJ1-2 | TRBV6-2/TRBV6-3 | NA | NA | CASSYSFLTDYGYTF | TGTGCCAGCAGTTACTCGTTTTTGACAGACTATGGCTACACCTTC
TRBJ2-5 | TRBV9 | TRBD1 | few | CASSALQGQGEETQYF | TGTGCCAGCAGCGCCCTACAGGGACAGGGGGAAGAGACCCAGTACTTC
TRBJ2-5 | TRBV27 | TRBD1 | NA | CASSTGQGKTQYF | TGTGCCAGCAGCACAGGACAGGGAAAGACCCAGTACTTC